Shown below are 23 T cell receptor beta chains from a single sample sequenced in a study of blood T cell repertoires in COVID-19. TCRdb's copy holds only in-frame clones and misses some; the assay was immunoSEQ multiplex PCR. This sample has 370,000 or so clones; over 75% occur once, and the top ten carry approximately 1.3%. Sequencing was done on a sample of PBMCs or T cells enriched from blood (not recorded which). All receptors come from a man aged 25-45 years who had recovered from COVID-19.

J is TRBJ1-6 and V is TRBV4-1, with D maybe TRBD1 (5 bases). V was cut by 0 bases and J by 9 bases, with 12 bases left in between. In germline, CDR1 is MGHRA, CDR2 YSYEKL. CDR3 length: 15 residues. The CDR3, as DNA: TGCGCCAGCAGCCAAGACTCCAGGGTGGTTTCACCCCTCCACTTT. Its protein is CASSQDSRVVSPLHF.

The genes are TRBV6-5 and TRBJ2-1; the match to TRBD2 covers 7 bases. V was pared by 0 bases and J by 8 bases, with 7 bases of the junction left unmatched. Per the germline V gene, CDR1 is MNHEY and CDR2 is SVGAGI. The CDR3 covers 15 residues. For the CDR3, the DNA is TGTGCCAGCAGTTACTCGAAAACGGGGGGTGATGAGCAGTTCTTC. Translating gives CASSYSKTGGDEQFF.

This chain uses TRBV19 with TRBJ1-1; TRBD1 might be the D (6 bases). The CDR3 runs to 13 residues. Trimming removed 1 base at V and 7 bases at J, with 10 bases between. Germline-derived CDR1 and CDR2 are LNHDA and SQIVND (reference sequence). In DNA, the CDR3 is TGTGCCAGTAGTATAGGGGGGCAGATTGAAGCTTTCTTT. Encoded protein: CASSIGGQIEAFF.

The rearrangement joins TRBV25-1 to TRBJ2-7; 10 nucleotides align to TRBD2. The DNA end favors TRBJ2-1, so the J call may be wrong. CDR1 and CDR2 (germline): MGHDK, SYGVNS. This CDR3 region has 17 residues. For the CDR3, the DNA is TGTGCCAGCAGTGGGTTAGGACTAGCGGAGACCTACAATGAGCAGTTCTTC. Its translation: CASSGLGLAETYNEQFF.

The chain employs TRBV19 and TRBJ2-7, with 9 bases matching TRBD1. The germline V gene has CDR1 LNHDA and CDR2 SQIVND (reference sequence). V lost 6 bases, J lost 0 bases, and 12 bases stayed unmatched. This CDR3 comprises 17 residues. The CDR3 here is CASSPRDRVRPSYEQYF. In nucleotides, the CDR3 is TGTGCCAGTAGCCCCCGGGACAGGGTAAGGCCCTCCTACGAGCAGTACTTC.

CDR3: CAWSSDRGPPRTKLFF. CDR3 nucleotides: TGTGCCTGGAGTTCGGACAGGGGGCCCCCGCGGACTAAACTGTTTTTT. The rearrangement links TRBV30 to TRBJ1-4, with 11 bases lining up with TRBD1. The CDR3 covers 16 residues. Germline loops: CDR1 GTSNPN, CDR2 SVGIG (reference sequence). V was pared by 2 bases and J by 11 bases, with 13 bases of the junction left unmatched.

This clone appeared once. The chain links TRBV7-6 to TRBJ2-7; D is possibly TRBD1 (6 bases). Trimming pared 5 bases from V and 3 bases from J, leaving 20 bases between. The CDR3 runs to 16 residues. Germline CDR1 SGHVS, CDR2 FNYEAQ. The DNA for the CDR3 is TGTGCCAGCAGCCCACCCCCAGGGGTGATAGACTACGAGCAGTACTTC. It encodes CASSPPPGVIDYEQYF.

The chain couples TRBV6-5 to TRBJ1-5; D remains ambiguous. V was pared by 6 bases and J by 5 bases, with 8 bases between. There are 12 residues in the CDR3. CDR1 and CDR2 from the germline V gene are MNHEY and SVGAGI. The CDR3 is CASSLLYQPQHF. CDR3 DNA: TGTGCCAGCAGCCTACTTTATCAGCCCCAGCATTTT.

The chain recombines TRBV30 with TRBJ2-7; the D is unclear. Germline V CDR1 and CDR2: GTSNPN, SVGIG (reference sequence). The CDR3 runs 11 residues. V lost 4 bases and J 4 bases, leaving 8 bases between the germline ends. CDR3: CAWNSIYEQYF. The CDR3 coding sequence is TGTGCCTGGAACAGTATATACGAGCAGTACTTC.

The gene calls are TRBV5-1 and TRBJ1-2, with 11 bases aligning to TRBD1. The CDR3 is 17 amino acids. V gave up 4 bases and J gave up 7 bases; unmatched junction bases: 15. Germline values: CDR1 SGHRS, CDR2 YFSETQ. This chain's CDR3 is CASSRRDRGDGTSGYTF. The CDR3 nucleotides read TGCGCCAGCAGCCGAAGGGACAGGGGGGACGGAACGTCTGGCTACACCTTC.

This rearrangement joins TRBV4-1 to TRBJ1-2; TRBD1 is a possible D gene (5 bases). The CDR3 consists of 15 residues. V lost 4 bases and J 5 bases, leaving 17 bases between the germline ends. Germline-derived CDR1 and CDR2 are MGHRA and YSYEKL. The CDR3 reads CASSPGGSIFYGYTF. CDR3 nucleotide sequence: TGCGCCAGCAGCCCCGGGGGTTCTATCTTTTATGGCTACACCTTC.

The chain employs TRBV4-2 and TRBJ1-5; possibly TRBD1 for D (5 bases). Trimming removed 0 bases from V and 6 bases from J, with 12 bases in between. The V gene's germline CDR1 is LGHNA and CDR2 YNFKEQ. This CDR3 spans 15 amino acids. The CDR3 loop reads CASSQDPGVVQPQHF. CDR3 DNA: TGTGCCAGCAGCCAAGATCCGGGGGTAGTTCAGCCCCAGCATTTT.

The rearrangement links TRBV21-1 to TRBJ2-7; the table's D call, TRBD2, was not checked against the DNA. TRBV21-1 is assigned pseudogene status. This CDR3 is 15 amino acids long. CDR3 residues: CASSKVGRDSYEQYF. The CDR3 DNA sequence: TGTGCCAGCAGCAAAGTTGGACGGGACTCCTACGAGCAGTACTTC.

The chain joins TRBV29-1 to TRBJ2-2; 7 nucleotides agree with TRBD1. V shed 3 bases and J 7 bases; nucleotides not matched to a gene: 2. CDR3 length equals 12 residues. In germline, CDR1 is SQVTM, CDR2 ANQGSEA. CDR3 DNA sequence: TGCAGCGTTGATAGGGGGCGCGGGGAGCTGTTTTTT. Translated: CSVDRGRGELFF.

The chain has TRBV5-4 and TRBJ2-7; 7 nucleotides match TRBD1. V lost 0 bases and J lost 1; bases outside the gene matches: 4. This CDR3 spans 15 amino acids. CDR1 and CDR2 from the germline V gene are SGHNT and YYREEE (reference sequence). CDR3 protein: CASSLVQGSSYEQYF. CDR3 nucleotides: TGTGCCAGCAGCTTGGTACAGGGGAGTTCCTACGAGCAGTACTTC.

This clone was picked up a small number of times. V gene TRBV14 combines with J gene TRBJ2-2; D is undetermined. Trimming stripped 4 bases from V and 6 bases from J, with 9 bases between. CDR1 is SGHDN and CDR2 is FVKESK in the germline V gene. The CDR3 runs to 13 residues. CDR3 DNA: TGTGCCAGCAGCCGCACACGGGCCGGGGAGCTGTTTTTT. Translated, it gives CASSRTRAGELFF.

The chain carries TRBV5-4 and TRBJ1-1; 7 bases map to TRBD1. Germline V lookup: CDR1 SGHNT, CDR2 YYREEE (reference sequence). V was pared by 4 bases and J by 1 base, with 4 bases of the junction left unmatched. This CDR3 is built from 14 residues. CDR3 in amino acids: CASSAGQTNTEAFF. CDR3 DNA sequence: TGTGCCAGCAGCGCGGGACAGACGAACACTGAAGCTTTCTTT.

A note on this clone: This CDR3 is also generated by other DNA sequences in the sample. V and J are TRBV20-1 and TRBJ1-1; D unclear. The CDR3 sequence is 11 residues long. V was pared by 4 bases and J by 2 bases, with 5 bases between. Germline-derived CDR1 and CDR2 are DFQATT and SNEGSKA (reference sequence). The CDR3 protein is CSATVNTEAFF. The CDR3 DNA reads TGCAGTGCTACGGTTAACACTGAAGCTTTCTTT.

The chain links TRBV19 to TRBJ2-3; D ambiguous. The CDR3 sequence is 13 residues long. Germline CDR1 is LNHDA and CDR2 is SQIVND (reference sequence). Trimming removed 6 bases from V and 0 bases from J, with 7 bases in between. CDR3 coding DNA: TGTGCCAGTAGGTATTCTAGCACAGATACGCAGTATTTT. Amino acid sequence: CASRYSSTDTQYF.

This CDR3 is CASSNAGTQNSPLHF. CDR3 bases: TGTGCCAGCAGCAATGCCGGGACACAGAATTCACCCCTCCACTTT. The genes are TRBV7-6 and TRBJ1-6; D is perhaps TRBD1 (6 bases). The germline CDR1 and CDR2 sequences are SGHVS and FNYEAQ. Between the trimmed V and J ends, which lost 5 bases and 7 bases, there was a span of 15 bases. The CDR3 has 15 amino acids.

This chain uses TRBV5-1 with TRBJ1-5; 8 nucleotides align to TRBD1. CDR1 and CDR2 from the germline V gene are SGHRS and YFSETQ. CDR3 length: 14 residues. V trimming: 7 bases; J trimming: 1 base; junction bases outside the gene matches: 4. The chain's CDR3 is CASGTGESNQPQHF. The CDR3, as DNA: TGCGCCAGCGGGACAGGAGAAAGCAATCAGCCCCAGCATTTT. Full variable domain (rest looked up from reference TRBV5-1 and TRBJ1-5): KAGVTQTPRYLIKTRGQQVTLSCSPISGHRSVSWYQQTPGQGLQFLFEYFSETQRNKGNFPGRFSGRQFSNSRSEMNVSTLELGDSALYLCASGTGESNQPQHFGDGTRLSIL.

The V call is TRBV6-5, the J call TRBJ2-7; no reliable D call. The CDR3 extends over 14 amino acids. V shed 4 bases and J shed 0 bases, with 10 bases lying between them. Germline V gene data show CDR1 as MNHEY and CDR2 as SVGAGI. The CDR3 spells CASSLARYSYEQYF. The CDR3 DNA follows: TGTGCCAGCAGTTTGGCAAGATACTCCTACGAGCAGTACTTC.

CDR3 sequence reads: CASSLIANSPLHF. In DNA, the CDR3 is TGTGCCAGCAGCTTGATAGCCAATTCACCCCTCCACTTT. The chain has TRBV5-5 and TRBJ1-6; the D is unclear. This CDR3 has 13 residues. Trimming took 1 base from V and 7 from J, leaving 6 bases between them. Germline-derived CDR1 and CDR2 are SGHKS and YYEKEE (reference sequence).